Following are 9 T cell receptor beta chains from one sample sequenced in a study of OX40 agonist ivuxolimab in advanced cancers. The method was immunoSEQ multiplex PCR; TCRdb's version includes in-frame clones alone and lacks a portion of them. This table holds tens of thousands of clones, 86% found once. The starting material was CD4+ or CD8+ T cells sorted from blood, obtained in a trial of the OX40 agonist ivuxolimab. The receptor source for this set is an adult with an advanced solid tumor such as melanoma, head and neck, liver or kidney cancer.

The rearrangement uses TRBV11-2 and TRBJ2-7, with D unclear. The germline gives CDR1 SGHAT, CDR2 FQNNGV. The CDR3 runs to 13 residues. Trimming removed 6 bases from V and 4 bases from J, with 13 bases in between. CDR3 region: CASSFAQSYEQYF. The CDR3 DNA follows: TGTGCCAGCAGTTTCGCTCAAAGTTACGAGCAGTACTTC.

The CDR3 region has the DNA TGTGCCAGCAGCCTAATGGGGCGGGAGAATCAAGATACGCAGTATTTT. Residues: CASSLMGRENQDTQYF. This chain joins TRBV11-1 and TRBJ2-3; TRBD2 agrees at 7 bases. The junction had 13 bases not matched to a gene; V was cut back by 5 bases and J by 5 bases. The CDR3 contains 16 residues. Germline V gene lookup returns CDR1 SGHAT and CDR2 FQDESV (reference sequence).

This clone was recorded a few times. The chain employs TRBV7-2 and TRBJ2-3; either TRBD1 or TRBD2 may fit D (6 bases each). The CDR3 is made up of 14 amino acids. From germline, CDR1 is SGHTA and CDR2 FQGNSA. Trimming took off 1 base at V and 2 bases at J, with 7 bases between the two ends. CDR3 sequence reads: CASSLGGATDTQYF. The CDR3 DNA reads TGTGCCAGCAGCTTAGGGGGGGCCACAGATACGCAGTATTTT.

The gene calls are TRBV21-1 and TRBJ2-3. TRBV21-1 is shown as a pseudogene. The CDR3 runs 10 residues. The CDR3 DNA reads TGTGCCAGCCCGGCCCAGAGTCAGTATTTT. Its translation: CASPAQSQYF.

This clone was counted at least ten times. The chain employs TRBV6-1 and TRBJ2-7; D unresolved. CDR1 is MNHNS and CDR2 is SASEGT in the germline V gene. V was pared by 7 bases and J by 3 bases, with 13 bases between. There are 13 residues in the CDR3. In nucleotides, the CDR3 is TGTGCCAGCACTGGAAGCTCTCTCTACGAGCAGTACTTC. It codes for CASTGSSLYEQYF.

V and J are TRBV6-1 and TRBJ1-1; D gene uncertain. This CDR3 spans 14 amino acids. With 3 bases removed from V and 3 bases from J, the gap between germline ends came to 11 bases. Germline assignment: CDR1 MNHNS and CDR2 SASEGT. CDR3 nucleotides: TGTGCCAGCAGTGACCAGCATTCGGACACTGAAGCTTTCTTT. Protein: CASSDQHSDTEAFF.

CDR3 in amino acids: CASSVKIAGTTDTQYF. The CDR3, as DNA: TGTGCCAGCAGCGTGAAAATAGCGGGCACCACAGATACGCAGTATTTT. The gene calls are TRBV9 and TRBJ2-3; 7 bases align to TRBD2. The CDR3 runs 16 residues. CDR1 and CDR2 from the germline V gene are SGDLS and YYNGEE. The junction had 8 bases not matched to a gene; V was cut back by 2 bases and J by 2 bases.

V usage is TRBV14 and J usage is TRBJ2-1, with D unresolved. Deletions cut 5 bases from V and 2 bases from J, with 7 bases between. Per germline, CDR1 SGHDN and CDR2 FVKESK. CDR3 size: 13 residues. The CDR3 sequence: CASSSVAYNEQFF. The CDR3 coding sequence is TGTGCCAGCAGCTCCGTAGCCTACAATGAGCAGTTCTTC.

The chain carries TRBV7-9 and TRBJ2-7, with TRBD1 identical over 8 bases. The CDR3 is 15 amino acids. Germline-derived CDR1 and CDR2 are SEHNR and FQNEAQ (reference sequence). V was pared by 7 bases and J by 4 bases, with 12 bases of the junction left unmatched. CDR3 nucleotide sequence: TGTGCCAGCACCTCGACAGGGGCCAACCTTTACGAGCAGTACTTC. Translation: CASTSTGANLYEQYF.